Listed below are T cell receptor beta chains from one sample, sequenced in a study of T cell responses to AZD1222 COVID-19 vaccine. Produced via immunoSEQ multiplex PCR; TCRdb's table is partial and in-frame only. The data contain about 190,000 clones, under 95% of them singletons. The sequenced sample was peripheral blood, obtained on day 0 of AZD1222 vaccination. These receptors came from an adult in good health. CDR3s leave out the opening cysteine and the closing phenylalanine or tryptophan. Each record gives: CDR3 length, V gene, J gene, CDR3 protein.

len: 10; v_gene: TRBV29-1; j_gene: TRBJ1-1; CDR3aa: SVEKGATEAF
len: 14; v_gene: TRBV25-1; j_gene: TRBJ1-6; CDR3aa: ASRPSRTGGNSPLH
len: 12; v_gene: TRBV5-1; j_gene: TRBJ2-7; CDR3aa: ASSLGVFSYEQY
len: 13; v_gene: TRBV28; j_gene: TRBJ1-2; CDR3aa: ASSAQGRANYGYT
len: 13; v_gene: TRBV5-8; j_gene: TRBJ1-1; CDR3aa: ASSLSRQGGTEAF
len: 12; v_gene: TRBV4-3; j_gene: TRBJ2-2; CDR3aa: ASSQDQGAGELF
len: 15; v_gene: TRBV27; j_gene: TRBJ1-2; CDR3aa: ASSSRLGGEWDYGYT
len: 10; v_gene: TRBV10-2; j_gene: TRBJ2-7; CDR3aa: ASSEGVYEQY
len: 12; v_gene: TRBV27; j_gene: TRBJ1-5; CDR3aa: ASSLGGSNQPQH
len: 11; v_gene: TRBV7-2; j_gene: TRBJ1-1; CDR3aa: ASSLFYSTEAF
len: 14; v_gene: TRBV5-1; j_gene: TRBJ1-1; CDR3aa: ASSLDSGLANTEAF
len: 13; v_gene: TRBV28; j_gene: TRBJ2-7; CDR3aa: ASSLVGVGGYEQY
len: 14; v_gene: TRBV21-1; j_gene: TRBJ1-1; CDR3aa: ASIQVGEGARTEAF
len: 11; v_gene: TRBV3-1/TRBV3-2; j_gene: TRBJ1-1; CDR3aa: ASRLRGSTEAF
len: 13; v_gene: TRBV13; j_gene: TRBJ2-6; CDR3aa: ASRHGSSGANVLT
len: 11; v_gene: TRBV6-2/TRBV6-3; j_gene: TRBJ1-2; CDR3aa: ASSYSTNYGYT
len: 13; v_gene: TRBV28; j_gene: TRBJ1-2; CDR3aa: ASSSPTGLGYGYT
len: 12; v_gene: TRBV7-8; j_gene: TRBJ1-2; CDR3aa: ASSRISLGAGYT
len: 11; v_gene: TRBV7-9; j_gene: TRBJ2-5; CDR3aa: ASNPGGGETQY
len: 10; v_gene: TRBV27; j_gene: TRBJ1-2; CDR3aa: ASSEKGYGYT
len: 16; v_gene: TRBV7-8; j_gene: TRBJ1-1; CDR3aa: ASSLTGGGVQMNTEAF
len: 12; v_gene: TRBV7-3; j_gene: TRBJ1-1; CDR3aa: ASSLLGGTTEAF
len: 11; v_gene: TRBV6-5; j_gene: TRBJ1-2; CDR3aa: ATTSDTINGYT
len: 9; v_gene: TRBV19; j_gene: TRBJ1-2; CDR3aa: ASSIGGGYT
len: 12; v_gene: TRBV6-2/TRBV6-3; j_gene: TRBJ2-5; CDR3aa: ASSTWTRQETQY
len: 13; v_gene: TRBV7-2; j_gene: TRBJ1-2; CDR3aa: ASSWRTGSNYGYT
len: 13; v_gene: TRBV16; j_gene: TRBJ2-7; CDR3aa: ASSQSARDSYEQY